This passage covers 7 T cell receptor beta chains from one sample sequenced in a study of T cell repertoires in cytomegalovirus infection. Their specific antigens are unknown. TCRdb reprocessed the reads with MiXCR, giving one entry per CDR3 protein. This repertoire shows fewer than 1,000,000 distinct CDR3 sequences, roughly a third found once; its top ten account for around an eighth. Sequencing used cultured CD8+ T cells from PBMCs, obtained from culture after CMV antigen stimulation. These TCRs come from a human donor in good health (CMV status not recorded). Some clones in this sample may be carry-over from other donors' samples.

This clonotype was picked up a small number of times. This sequence joins TRBV27 and TRBJ1-3; tentative D call: TRBD1 (6 bases). From germline, CDR1 is MNHEY and CDR2 SMNVEV (reference sequence). The CDR3 has 15 residues. Trimming took 5 bases from V and 4 from J, leaving 15 bases between them. The CDR3: CASSQQGVPGNTIYF. The CDR3 nucleotides are TGTGCCAGCAGTCAACAGGGTGTACCAGGAAACACCATATATTTT.

The chain carries TRBV7-2 and TRBJ1-1; D ambiguous. The V end lost 2 bases, the J end lost 0 bases, and 10 bases lay between the germline ends. The CDR3 length is 15 residues. Germline V gene lookup returns CDR1 SGHTA and CDR2 FQGNSA. DNA of the CDR3: TGTGCCAGCAGCTTAAGTGGGCCTATGAACACTGAAGCTTTCTTT. Its protein product is CASSLSGPMNTEAFF.

The chain joins TRBV29-1 to TRBJ1-1; a weak D match, TRBD1 (5 bases). Trimming took 6 bases from V and 4 from J, leaving 18 bases between them. The CDR3 totals 14 residues. CDR1 and CDR2 (germline): SQVTM, ANQGSEA. CDR3 nucleotide sequence: TGCAGCGTCAGCTCCAAGGGCGGGGGCACTGAAGCTTTCTTT. The encoded protein is CSVSSKGGGTEAFF.

This clonotype turned up a few times. This chain links TRBV10-2 with TRBJ2-2; the D gene is possibly TRBD2 (5 bases). V lost 2 bases, J lost 7 bases, and 17 bases lay in between. There are 16 residues in the CDR3. Germline CDR1 and CDR2: WSHSY and SAAADI. CDR3 DNA sequence: TGCGCCAGCAGTGAGCCTGACTATGTTAAGGGCGGGGAGCTGTTTTTT. It encodes CASSEPDYVKGGELFF.

This clonotype was seen a few times. The rearrangement joins TRBV6-2 or TRBV6-3 to TRBJ1-1, with a tentative D call TRBD1 (6 bases). From germline, CDR1 is MNHEY and CDR2 SVGEGT. The ends were cut back, 7 bases at V and 1 base at J, with 16 bases in the middle. The CDR3 is 15 amino acids. The CDR3 DNA is TGTGCCAGCATCCCCCTGCGGGGGGCGAACACTGAAGCTTTCTTT. This encodes CASIPLRGANTEAFF.

V is TRBV19 and J is TRBJ2-2; D gene ambiguous. V lost 0 bases, J lost 5 bases, and 16 bases lay in between. CDR3 size: 17 residues. The germline CDR1 and CDR2 sequences are LNHDA and SQIVND (reference sequence). CDR3 sequence reads: CASSIEGRRSRTGELFF. DNA of the CDR3: TGTGCCAGTAGTATAGAAGGACGCAGGTCGAGGACCGGGGAGCTGTTTTTT.

This clonotype appeared once. A much larger clone is a single base away; this may be a read error. The V gene is TRBV7-3, the J gene TRBJ2-1, with 7 positions matching TRBD1. J lost 0 bases, V lost 3 bases, and 5 bases had no gene match. Per the germline V gene, CDR1 is SGHTA and CDR2 is FQGTGA. This CDR3 contains 16 residues. The CDR3 DNA follows: TGTGCCAGCAGCTTGACAGGGAAAGCCTCCTACAATGAGCAGTTCTTC. The encoded protein is CASSLTGKASYNEQFF.